A selection of T cell receptor beta chains follows, all from one sample in a study of blood T cell repertoires in COVID-19. The protocol was immunoSEQ multiplex PCR, while the TCRdb copy is restricted to in-frame clones and leaves out a portion. The sample includes about 250,000 clones, approximately 90% of them seen just once. Sequenced sample: PBMCs or T cells enriched from blood (not recorded which). These receptors all come from a woman aged 18-29 years who had recovered from COVID-19. Each CDR3 is given with its conserved first and last residue. D genes are given only for firm matches. Clone size is shown for a subset of rows, as once, few, many or a class of expanded clone.

j_gene,abundance,d_gene,v_gene,CDR3nt,CDR3aa
TRBJ1-3,NA,NA,TRBV28,TGTGCCAGCAGTTCCGCAGGGGAACAGGACACCATATATTTT,CASSSAGEQDTIYF
TRBJ1-2,NA,NA,TRBV2,TGTGCCAGCAGACCCGACAGTTTTTATGGCTACACCTTC,CASRPDSFYGYTF
TRBJ2-3,NA,NA,TRBV5-1,TGCGCCAGCAGCTTGGGGGGCCACACAGATACGCAGTATTTT,CASSLGGHTDTQYF
TRBJ2-6,once,TRBD2,TRBV3-1/TRBV3-2,TGTGCCAGCAGCCAAGATTGGGAGGGGTCTGGGGCCAACGTCCTGACTTTC,CASSQDWEGSGANVLTF
TRBJ2-2,NA,TRBD1,TRBV9,TGTGCCAGCAGCAGGACAGGGGGTTTCGCCGGGGAGCTGTTTTTT,CASSRTGGFAGELFF
TRBJ1-6,NA,TRBD1,TRBV10-1,TGCGCCAGCACTCTCTCCCCGGACAGGGAGGAATCCTATAATTCACCCCTCCACTTT,CASTLSPDREESYNSPLHF
TRBJ1-2,NA,TRBD1,TRBV11-1,TGTGCCAGCAGCGCGGACAGGGAAGCGGGCTACACCTTC,CASSADREAGYTF
TRBJ1-5,NA,TRBD1,TRBV18,TGTGCCAGCTCACCAGGCGGACAGGGGATTATGGTACAGCCCCAGCATTTT,CASSPGGQGIMVQPQHF
TRBJ2-1,NA,NA,TRBV4-3,TGCGCCAGCAGCCAAGGGAGGTACTACAATGAGCAGTTCTTC,CASSQGRYYNEQFF
TRBJ2-1,NA,NA,TRBV6-2/TRBV6-3,TGTGCCAGCAGTTACGATGAGAACAATGAGCAGTTCTTC,CASSYDENNEQFF
TRBJ1-1,NA,NA,TRBV2,TGTGCCAGCAGTGAAGAGAGGGTCGCGTTGAACACTGAAGCTTTCTTT,CASSEERVALNTEAFF
TRBJ1-6,NA,NA,TRBV7-3,TGTGCCAGCAGCTTATCAGCGGGAACAGGGAATTCACCCCTCCACTTT,CASSLSAGTGNSPLHF
TRBJ1-2,NA,NA,TRBV11-2,TGTGCCAGCAGCCCGACAGTCAATAACTATGGCTACACCTTC,CASSPTVNNYGYTF
TRBJ1-2,once,NA,TRBV11-2,TGTGCCAGCAGCCTAGGCGGGGGGGACTATGGCTACACCTTC,CASSLGGGDYGYTF
TRBJ1-6,NA,NA,TRBV27,TGTGCCAGCAGTTTCGCTCAGGATAATTCACCCCTCCACTTT,CASSFAQDNSPLHF
TRBJ1-5,NA,TRBD1,TRBV2,TGTGCCAGCAGTTCGGACAGGGGTGGCAATCAGCCCCAGCATTTT,CASSSDRGGNQPQHF
TRBJ2-7,NA,NA,TRBV27,TGTGCCAGCAGTTCTCGGTCCTACGAGCAGTACTTC,CASSSRSYEQYF
TRBJ2-3,NA,NA,TRBV28,TGTGCCAGCAGCGAGCCCCTAGCATATGCGCAGTATTTT,CASSEPLAYAQYF
TRBJ2-5,NA,NA,TRBV4-2,TGTGCCAGCAGCCAAGGGGCAACACGGGAGACCCAGTACTTC,CASSQGATRETQYF
TRBJ2-7,NA,NA,TRBV11-1,TGTGCCAGCAGCTCAGCGGAGCGAAATCAATACGAGCAGTACTTC,CASSSAERNQYEQYF
TRBJ1-2,NA,TRBD1,TRBV28,TGTGCCAGTAGCCTACGGACAGGGGGATTTGGCTATGGCTACACCTTC,CASSLRTGGFGYGYTF
TRBJ2-3,NA,NA,TRBV28,TGTGCCAGCAGTCCACTAGATTTTTCAGATACGCAGTATTTT,CASSPLDFSDTQYF
TRBJ1-1,NA,NA,TRBV7-3,TGTGCCAGCAGCCCTTACGGACTGTCTGAAGCTTTCTTT,CASSPYGLSEAFF
TRBJ1-1,NA,TRBD1,TRBV18,TGTGCCATCCGGGACAGGGATAGAAACACTGAAGCTTTCTTT,CAIRDRDRNTEAFF
TRBJ1-1,NA,NA,TRBV14,TGTGCCAGCAGCCTTCTCGGGACTGAAGCTTTCTTT,CASSLLGTEAFF
TRBJ1-5,NA,TRBD1,TRBV2,TGTGCCAGCAACCGGGACAGTGATCAGCCCCAGCATTTT,CASNRDSDQPQHF
TRBJ1-1,NA,NA,TRBV13,TGTGCCAGCAGCTTATCCCGGCCGTTCAGGGAAGCTTTCTTT,CASSLSRPFREAFF
TRBJ2-3,NA,NA,TRBV9,TGTGCCAGCAGCGTAGAAACTTTTACCACAGATACGCAGTATTTT,CASSVETFTTDTQYF
TRBJ2-5,NA,NA,TRBV12-3/TRBV12-4,TGTGCCAGCAGCCAAGGACTCCAAGAGACCCAGTACTTC,CASSQGLQETQYF
TRBJ2-6,NA,TRBD2,TRBV11-2,TGTGCCAGCAGCTTATTAGCGGGGGGGCCTGGGGCCAACGTCCTGACTTTC,CASSLLAGGPGANVLTF
TRBJ2-1,NA,NA,TRBV11-3,TGTGCCAGCAGCGGCCAGGGATACAATGAGCAGTTCTTC,CASSGQGYNEQFF
TRBJ1-1,NA,NA,TRBV27,TGTGCCAGCAGTTTATTCGGACAGGAAGCTTTCTTT,CASSLFGQEAFF
TRBJ2-3,NA,TRBD2,TRBV27,TGTGCCAGCAGTGTACGGGGAGGGGATACGCAGTATTTT,CASSVRGGDTQYF
TRBJ1-1,NA,TRBD1,TRBV7-9,TGTGCCAGCAGCTCCAATGACAGGGACTTGGCGTTCTTT,CASSSNDRDLAFF
TRBJ1-2,NA,NA,TRBV7-8,TGTGCCAGCAGCTTAGCGACCCGGGGGGACTATGGCTACACCTTC,CASSLATRGDYGYTF
TRBJ1-6,NA,NA,TRBV4-3,TGCGCCAGCAGCCAAGGAGTTAATTCACCCCTCCACTTT,CASSQGVNSPLHF
TRBJ1-3,NA,NA,TRBV10-2,TGCGCCAGCAGTGAGGGACTTGGGAACACCATATATTTT,CASSEGLGNTIYF